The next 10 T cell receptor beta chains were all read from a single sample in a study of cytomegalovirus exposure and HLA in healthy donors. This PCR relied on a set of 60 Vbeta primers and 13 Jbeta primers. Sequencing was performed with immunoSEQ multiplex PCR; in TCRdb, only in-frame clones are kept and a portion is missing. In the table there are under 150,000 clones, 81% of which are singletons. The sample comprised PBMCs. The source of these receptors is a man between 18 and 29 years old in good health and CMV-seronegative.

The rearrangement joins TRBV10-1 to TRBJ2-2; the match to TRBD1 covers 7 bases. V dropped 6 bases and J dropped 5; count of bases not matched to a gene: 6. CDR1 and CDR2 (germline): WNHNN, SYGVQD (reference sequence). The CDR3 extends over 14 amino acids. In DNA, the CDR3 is TGCGCCAGCAGCCGGGCAGGGGGTACCGGGGAGCTGTTTTTT. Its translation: CASSRAGGTGELFF.

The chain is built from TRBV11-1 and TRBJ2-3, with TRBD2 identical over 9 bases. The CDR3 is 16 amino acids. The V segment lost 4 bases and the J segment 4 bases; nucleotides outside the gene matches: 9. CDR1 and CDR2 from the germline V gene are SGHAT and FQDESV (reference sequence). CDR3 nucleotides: TGTGCCAGCAGCTCCATGGGGCGGGGGGGCGCAGATACGCAGTATTTT. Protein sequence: CASSSMGRGGADTQYF.

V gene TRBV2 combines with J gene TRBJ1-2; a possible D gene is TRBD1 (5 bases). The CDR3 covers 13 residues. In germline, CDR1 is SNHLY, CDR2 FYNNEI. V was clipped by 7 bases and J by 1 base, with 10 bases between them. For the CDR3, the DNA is TGTGCCAGCAAGGGGATACTTAACTATGGCTACACCTTC. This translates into CASKGILNYGYTF.

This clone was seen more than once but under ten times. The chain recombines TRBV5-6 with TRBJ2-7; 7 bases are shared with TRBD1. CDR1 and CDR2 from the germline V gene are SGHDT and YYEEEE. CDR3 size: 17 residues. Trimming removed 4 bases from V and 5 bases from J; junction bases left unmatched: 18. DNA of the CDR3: TGTGCCAGCAGCGCGCGATTTCCTGAGGACAGGCTGCACGAGCAGTACTTC. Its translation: CASSARFPEDRLHEQYF.

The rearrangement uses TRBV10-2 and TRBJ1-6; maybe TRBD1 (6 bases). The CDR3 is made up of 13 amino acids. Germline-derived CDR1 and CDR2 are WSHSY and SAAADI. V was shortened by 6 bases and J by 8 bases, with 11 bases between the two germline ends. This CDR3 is CASSRGYDSPLHF. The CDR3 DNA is TGCGCCAGCAGCAGGGGATATGATTCACCCCTCCACTTT.

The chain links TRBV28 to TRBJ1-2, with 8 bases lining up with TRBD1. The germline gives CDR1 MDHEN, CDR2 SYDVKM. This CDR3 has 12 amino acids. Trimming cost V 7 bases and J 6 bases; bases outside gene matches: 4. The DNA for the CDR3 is TGTGCCAGCACCTCGGACAGGGATGGCTACACCTTC. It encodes CASTSDRDGYTF.

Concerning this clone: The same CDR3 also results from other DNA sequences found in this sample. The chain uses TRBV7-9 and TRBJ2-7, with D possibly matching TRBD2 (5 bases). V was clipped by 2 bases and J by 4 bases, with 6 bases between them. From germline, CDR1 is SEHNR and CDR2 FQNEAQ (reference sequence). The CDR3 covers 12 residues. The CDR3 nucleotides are TGTGCCAGCAGCTTAACGGGGTACGAGCAGTACTTC. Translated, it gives CASSLTGYEQYF.

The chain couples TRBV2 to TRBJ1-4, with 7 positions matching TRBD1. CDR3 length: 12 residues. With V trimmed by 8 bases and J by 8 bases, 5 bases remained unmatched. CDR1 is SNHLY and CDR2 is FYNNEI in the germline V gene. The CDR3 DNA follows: TGTGCCAGCGACCGGGACAGAGAAAAACTGTTTTTT. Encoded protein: CASDRDREKLFF.

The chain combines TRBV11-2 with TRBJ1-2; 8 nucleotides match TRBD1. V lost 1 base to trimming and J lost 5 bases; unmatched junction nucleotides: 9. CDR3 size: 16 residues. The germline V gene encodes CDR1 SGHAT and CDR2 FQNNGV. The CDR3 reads CASSLGADRGGYGYTF. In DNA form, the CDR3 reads TGTGCCAGCAGCTTAGGAGCAGACAGGGGAGGATATGGCTACACCTTC.

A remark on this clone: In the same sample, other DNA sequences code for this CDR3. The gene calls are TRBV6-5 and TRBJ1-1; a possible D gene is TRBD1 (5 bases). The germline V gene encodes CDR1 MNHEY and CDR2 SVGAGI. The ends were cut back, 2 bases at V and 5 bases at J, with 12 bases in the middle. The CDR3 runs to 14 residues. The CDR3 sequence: CASSYRGRGTEAFF. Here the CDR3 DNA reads TGTGCCAGCAGTTACAGGGGTAGGGGAACTGAAGCTTTCTTT.